This entry describes one T cell receptor (beta chain). The antigen is unknown. Profiled with immunoSEQ multiplex PCR; TCRdb holds only in-frame clones, not every one. The data show about 62,000 clones, with around 79% seen just once and roughly a tenth held by the top ten. With V trimmed by 6 bases and J by 3 bases, 7 bases remained unmatched. Looked up from germline, CDR1 is SGHVS and CDR2 is FNYEAQ. This CDR3 has 16 amino acids. The data were taken from a study of OX40 agonist ivuxolimab in advanced cancers. Findings of the study overall: CD4+ and CD8+ blood T cells expanded clonally by week 6 at 0.1 to 3.0 mg/kg. Researchers report that CD8+ T cells had, on average, more expanded clones than CD4+. People who partly responded at 0.1-3.0 mg/kg had some of the least clonal expansion seen.

This receptor was obtained from an adult with an advanced solid tumor such as melanoma, head and neck, liver or kidney cancer. The chain is built from TRBV7-6 and TRBJ2-2; 10 bases are shared with TRBD2. The sequencing here drew on CD4+ or CD8+ T cells sorted from blood, taken in a trial of the OX40 agonist ivuxolimab. The CDR3 here is CASRHLAGVDTGELFF. CDR3 nucleotides: TGTGCCAGCAGGCACCTAGCGGGAGTCGACACCGGGGAGCTGTTTTTT.